One and the same sample provided the 30 T cell receptor beta chains below, sequenced in a study of T cell responses to AZD1222 COVID-19 vaccine. The table came from immunoSEQ multiplex PCR; TCRdb's copy has only in-frame clones and leaves some out. This sample has approximately 150,000 clones, with 75% to 95% found just once. Sequenced here: peripheral blood, sampled on day 0 of AZD1222 vaccination. The receptors come from an adult in good health.

This clone came up once. The rearrangement uses TRBV24-1 and TRBJ2-3; 8 bases match TRBD1. CDR3 size: 14 residues. V gave up 9 bases and J gave up 3 bases; unmatched junction bases: 7. CDR1 and CDR2 from the germline V gene are KGHDR and SFDVKD. The CDR3 reads CATAITGGTDTQYF. The CDR3 DNA follows: TGTGCCACCGCTATAACAGGGGGGACAGATACGCAGTATTTT.

The chain employs TRBV18 and TRBJ1-1; D may be TRBD1 (6 bases). CDR1 is KGHSH and CDR2 is LQKENI in the germline V gene. This CDR3 comprises 15 residues. Trimming removed 2 bases from V and 0 bases from J, with 10 bases in between. The CDR3 sequence: CASSPDRFMNTEAFF. Here the CDR3 DNA reads TGTGCCAGCTCACCAGACAGGTTCATGAACACTGAAGCTTTCTTT. Complete variable domain (other parts from reference TRBV18 and TRBJ1-1): NAGVMQNPRHLVRRRGQEARLRCSPMKGHSHVYWYRQLPEEGLKFMVYLQKENIIDESGMPKERFSAEFPKEGPSILRIQQVVRGDSAAYFCASSPDRFMNTEAFFGQGTRLTVV.

This chain uses TRBV12-5 with TRBJ2-7; 12 bases fit TRBD2. The CDR3 totals 14 residues. Trimming cost V 4 bases and J 4 bases; bases outside gene matches: 2. Per the germline V gene, CDR1 is LGHNT and CDR2 is FRNRAP. The chain's CDR3 is CASGSLAGGYEQYF. For the CDR3, the DNA is TGTGCTAGTGGTTCACTAGCGGGGGGATACGAGCAGTACTTC.

The genes are TRBV5-1 and TRBJ1-1; tentatively, D is TRBD1 (5 bases). This CDR3 has 14 amino acids. V was cut by 0 bases and J by 4 bases, with 10 bases left in between. Germline loops: CDR1 SGHRS, CDR2 YFSETQ. CDR3 residues: CASSLEGVGTEAFF. The CDR3, as DNA: TGCGCCAGCAGCTTGGAAGGGGTGGGCACTGAAGCTTTCTTT.

The chain uses TRBV7-2 and TRBJ1-1, with D perhaps TRBD1 (5 bases). Between the trimmed V and J ends, which lost 1 base and 10 bases, there was a span of 16 bases. CDR1 SGHTA and CDR2 FQGNSA come from the germline V gene. This CDR3 region has 14 residues. The DNA of the CDR3 is TGTGCCAGCAGCTTAGAGATCGACAGCCGAGTAGCTTTCTTT. Its protein is CASSLEIDSRVAFF.

The chain uses TRBV5-1 and TRBJ2-7; D is unclear. From germline, CDR1 is SGHRS and CDR2 YFSETQ. V was cut by 1 base and J by 2 bases, with 4 bases left in between. The CDR3 has 12 amino acids. The CDR3 sequence is CASSLRPYEQYF. CDR3 bases: TGCGCCAGCAGCTTGCGTCCCTACGAGCAGTACTTC.

The V and J genes are TRBV5-1 and TRBJ1-4; unclear D gene. Trimming pared 0 bases from V and 4 bases from J, leaving 7 bases between. In germline, CDR1 is SGHRS, CDR2 YFSETQ. The CDR3 is 14 residues long. The CDR3: CASSLEGNNEKLFF. CDR3 DNA: TGCGCCAGCAGCTTGGAAGGCAATAATGAAAAACTGTTTTTT. Together with reference TRBV5-1 and TRBJ1-4, the CDR3 gives the full variable domain: KAGVTQTPRYLIKTRGQQVTLSCSPISGHRSVSWYQQTPGQGLQFLFEYFSETQRNKGNFPGRFSGRQFSNSRSEMNVSTLELGDSALYLCASSLEGNNEKLFFGSGTQLSVL.

The genes are TRBV18 and TRBJ1-2; D is possibly TRBD1 (5 bases). Trimming shortened V by 0 bases and J by 7 bases, and 9 bases separated the two germline ends. CDR1 is KGHSH and CDR2 is LQKENI in the germline V gene. The CDR3 runs to 13 residues. Written as DNA, the CDR3 is TGTGCCAGCTCACCACCGGGGGGAGTTGGCTACACCTTC. This sequence encodes CASSPPGGVGYTF.

The rearrangement links TRBV19 to TRBJ1-3; tentative D call: TRBD1 (6 bases). V was shortened by 6 bases and J by 0 bases, with 18 bases between the two germline ends. Germline CDR1 reads LNHDA; CDR2 reads SQIVND (reference sequence). CDR3 size: 17 residues. CDR3 sequence (DNA): TGTGCCAGTAGCACCCCGGGACAAGTTAGCTCTGGAAACACCATATATTTT. Protein sequence: CASSTPGQVSSGNTIYF.

This chain joins TRBV7-2 and TRBJ1-1; D might be TRBD1 (5 bases). Germline V gene sequence: CDR1 SGHTA, CDR2 FQGNSA. Trimming removed 1 base from V and 6 bases from J, with 12 bases in between. The CDR3 is made up of 14 amino acids. CDR3 protein: CASSLGTTGAEAFF. The CDR3 nucleotides read TGTGCCAGCAGCTTAGGTACTACGGGGGCTGAAGCTTTCTTT.

This clone was observed a handful of times. The chain uses TRBV28 and TRBJ1-2; maybe TRBD1 (6 bases). V lost 5 bases and J 7 bases, leaving 17 bases between the germline ends. The V gene's germline CDR1 is MDHEN and CDR2 SYDVKM. This CDR3 has 14 residues. In DNA, the CDR3 is TGTGCCAGCAGTCCGATGGACAGTTTCTCTGGCTACACCTTC. Amino acid sequence: CASSPMDSFSGYTF.

The genes are TRBV7-3 and TRBJ2-1, with 10 bases aligning to TRBD2. In germline, CDR1 is SGHTA, CDR2 FQGTGA. The CDR3 loop spans 16 amino acids. V shed 1 base, J shed 4 bases, and the junction held 4 bases outside the gene matches. The CDR3 here is CASSLKGTSVYNEQFF. The CDR3 coding sequence is TGTGCCAGCAGCTTAAAGGGGACTAGCGTTTACAATGAGCAGTTCTTC.

The V gene is TRBV6-2 or TRBV6-3, the J gene TRBJ1-1; perhaps TRBD1 as D (5 bases). V lost 2 bases and J lost 1, with 17 bases in between. The CDR3 consists of 17 residues. The germline V gene encodes CDR1 MNHEY and CDR2 SVGEGT. CDR3 in amino acids: CASSYPGAGSPNTEAFF. The CDR3 nucleotides are TGTGCCAGCAGTTACCCTGGGGCAGGAAGTCCGAACACTGAAGCTTTCTTT.

This chain uses TRBV7-9 with TRBJ1-1; D unclear. The length of the CDR3 is 13 residues. V lost 5 bases and J lost 6, with 13 bases in between. Germline CDR1 SEHNR, CDR2 FQNEAQ (reference sequence). As DNA, the CDR3 is TGTGCCAGCAGCCCAACAAGAGACGCTGAAGCTTTCTTT. It is translated as CASSPTRDAEAFF.

For this clone: The same CDR3 also results from other DNA sequences found in this sample. The J gene is TRBJ1-5, the V gene TRBV28; maybe TRBD1 (6 bases). Germline V gene lookup returns CDR1 MDHEN and CDR2 SYDVKM. V lost 7 bases to trimming and J lost 1 base, with 11 bases between them. The length of the CDR3 is 14 residues. CDR3 sequence reads: CASTLGGSNQPQHF. The CDR3 bases are TGTGCCAGCACCTTAGGGGGAAGCAATCAGCCCCAGCATTTT.

This chain uses TRBV6-5 with TRBJ2-2; perhaps D is TRBD1 or TRBD2 (6 bases each). The germline V gene has CDR1 MNHEY and CDR2 SVGAGI. There are 16 residues in the CDR3. V was trimmed by 4 bases and J by 0 bases, leaving 12 bases between them. CDR3: CASSFAGHTNTGELFF. The CDR3 region has the DNA TGTGCCAGCAGTTTTGCGGGACACACGAACACCGGGGAGCTGTTTTTT.

The chain recombines TRBV2 with TRBJ2-3, with 9 bases lining up with TRBD2. Germline V gene data show CDR1 as SNHLY and CDR2 as FYNNEI. Unmatched junction bases numbered 5, after V lost 8 bases and J lost 2 bases. The length of the CDR3 is 14 residues. In nucleotides, the CDR3 is TGTGCCAGCGGGGGACTAGCAGACACAGATACGCAGTATTTT. It translates to CASGGLADTDTQYF.

The chain recombines TRBV11-3 with TRBJ2-2; D gene ambiguous. Trimming shortened V by 0 bases and J by 1 base, and 9 bases separated the two germline ends. CDR1 and CDR2 (germline): SGHNT, YENEEA. CDR3 size: 16 residues. The CDR3 DNA sequence: TGTGCCAGCAGCTTAGAGGGCCTAAAGAACACCGGGGAGCTGTTTTTT. Protein sequence: CASSLEGLKNTGELFF.

Details on this clone: At one end the junction does not follow the germline gene, possibly because of a read error. The chain recombines TRBV7-2 with TRBJ2-1, with D perhaps matching TRBD1 or TRBD2 (5 bases each). Germline V lookup: CDR1 SGHTA, CDR2 FQGNSA. The CDR3 totals 16 residues. CDR3 DNA: TGTGCCAGCAGCCTAGCTCCCGGGACCGTTTACAATGAGCAGTTCTTC. Its protein is CASSLAPGTVYNEQFF.

CDR3 coding DNA: TGCGCCAGCAGTGAGGGTTCGGACTATGGCTACACCTTC. This codes for CASSEGSDYGYTF. The genes are TRBV10-1 and TRBJ1-2; D call uncertain. Trimming took 2 bases from V and 3 from J, leaving 7 bases between them. The CDR3 has 13 residues. Germline V lookup: CDR1 WNHNN, CDR2 SYGVQD (reference sequence).

This chain joins TRBV1 and TRBJ1-2; the table's TRBD1 call for D was not verified on the DNA. TRBV1 is reported as a pseudogene. This CDR3 comprises 14 residues. CDR3 in amino acids: CTSSQDPTAYGYTF. Written as DNA, the CDR3 is TGCACCAGCAGCCAAGATCCGACAGCATATGGCTACACCTTC.

This clone occurred once. The chain is built from TRBV5-1 and TRBJ2-2; unclear D gene. The CDR3 is 15 amino acids. Trimming stripped 2 bases from V and 7 bases from J, with 15 bases between. The germline gives CDR1 SGHRS, CDR2 YFSETQ. CDR3 sequence reads: CASSFGYPNGGELFF. The CDR3 nucleotides read TGCGCCAGCAGCTTCGGTTATCCGAACGGCGGGGAGCTGTTTTTT. The complete variable domain, with remaining parts taken from reference TRBV5-1 and TRBJ2-2, reads KAGVTQTPRYLIKTRGQQVTLSCSPISGHRSVSWYQQTPGQGLQFLFEYFSETQRNKGNFPGRFSGRQFSNSRSEMNVSTLELGDSALYLCASSFGYPNGGELFFGEGSRLTVL.

This sequence joins TRBV2 and TRBJ2-6; D gene uncertain. This CDR3 is built from 12 residues. V shed 4 bases and J shed 4 bases, with 2 bases lying between them. The germline V gene encodes CDR1 SNHLY and CDR2 FYNNEI. CDR3 region: CASSAGANVLTF. The DNA of the CDR3 is TGTGCCAGCAGTGCAGGGGCCAACGTCCTGACTTTC.

The sample holds one count of this clone. The chain joins TRBV21-1 to TRBJ1-4. TRBV21-1 is recorded as a pseudogene. The CDR3 consists of 14 residues. In nucleotides, the CDR3 is TGTGCCAGCAGCAAAGTGAGGGGAACTGAAAAACTGTTTTTT. It yields the protein CASSKVRGTEKLFF.

This chain joins TRBV6-6 and TRBJ1-2, with D possibly being TRBD1 (5 bases). Germline V gene sequence: CDR1 MNHNY, CDR2 SVGAGI (reference sequence). The V and J ends lost 7 bases and 3 bases respectively, with 21 bases between them. This CDR3 has 16 amino acids. CDR3 DNA: TGTGCCAGCAAAAACCAAGGGGTCCCCTCGGACTATGGCTACACCTTC. Translation: CASKNQGVPSDYGYTF.

V and J are TRBV9 and TRBJ1-4, with D uncertain. Between the trimmed V and J ends, which lost 3 bases and 0 bases, there was a span of 12 bases. This CDR3 region has 16 residues. Germline V gives CDR1 SGDLS, CDR2 YYNGEE. The CDR3 loop is CASSAEATATNEKLFF. The CDR3 DNA sequence: TGTGCCAGCAGCGCTGAGGCAACCGCAACTAATGAAAAACTGTTTTTT.

The genes are TRBV7-8 and TRBJ1-4; 9 bases align to TRBD1. The CDR3 is 16 residues long. Germline CDR1 SGHVS, CDR2 FQNEAQ. Trimming cost V 8 bases and J 0 bases; bases outside gene matches: 7. The CDR3 here is CASRRDRAATNEKLFF. CDR3 nucleotides: TGTGCCAGCCGCCGGGACAGGGCCGCAACTAATGAAAAACTGTTTTTT.

The genes are TRBV28 and TRBJ2-7; tentative D call: TRBD1 (5 bases). V gave up 4 bases and J gave up 5 bases, with 24 bases separating them. The CDR3 runs to 17 residues. CDR1 is MDHEN, CDR2 SYDVKM, per germline. Here the CDR3 reads CASSWMAGRVIGDEQYF. The CDR3 DNA sequence: TGTGCCAGCAGTTGGATGGCAGGCAGGGTCATAGGCGACGAGCAGTACTTC.

The V and J genes are TRBV2 and TRBJ2-2, with 10 bases lining up with TRBD1. The J segment lost 4 bases and the V segment lost 5 bases, leaving 7 bases of the junction unmatched. The CDR3 has 16 amino acids. Looked up from germline, CDR1 is SNHLY and CDR2 is FYNNEI. The CDR3 loop is CASSRDRGEITGELFF. The CDR3 DNA follows: TGTGCCAGCAGTCGGGACAGGGGAGAGATCACCGGGGAGCTGTTTTTT.

J is TRBJ2-6 and V is TRBV18; no reliable D call. Between the trimmed V and J ends, which lost 2 bases and 0 bases, there was a span of 14 bases. The length of the CDR3 is 18 residues. Per the germline V gene, CDR1 is KGHSH and CDR2 is LQKENI. CDR3 DNA: TGTGCCAGCTCACCAGTGGCTAGTGAACTCTCTGGGGCCAACGTCCTGACTTTC. Translating it yields CASSPVASELSGANVLTF.